This T cell receptor (beta chain) was obtained from a study of cytomegalovirus exposure and HLA in healthy donors. The primer mix had 60 Vbeta and 13 Jbeta primers. Method: immunoSEQ multiplex PCR; TCRdb's copy keeps in-frame clones and lacks some. The table lists 100,000 to 150,000 clones, 76% of them singletons. Regarding the study as a whole: The authors listed 150 to 200 TCR beta chains as cytomegalovirus-associated. In a later analysis, V- and J-gene trimming of beta chains associated with a DCLRE1C missense variant, replicated independently. In vitro checks showed that a few CMV-associated chains really do target CMV antigens. After further analysis at a later stage, 15,000 to 20,000 TCR beta sequences were associated with HLA alleles at 0.05 false discovery rate.

This clone was observed a handful of times. The target antigen is unknown. CDR1 SNHLY and CDR2 FYNNEI come from the germline V gene. The CDR3 spans 15 residues. Trimming took 7 bases from V and 8 from J; bases not matched to a gene: 13. Input material: PBMCs. This chain connects TRBV2 to TRBJ2-3; the match to TRBD2 covers 9 bases. This sequence originates from a man aged 50 to 59 in good health and CMV-seronegative. Here the CDR3 reads CASMIWSGGQATQYF. The CDR3, as DNA: TGTGCCAGCATGATTTGGAGCGGGGGGCAAGCTACGCAGTATTTT. The full variable domain, completed using reference TRBV2 and TRBJ2-3, is EPEVTQTPSHQVTQMGQEVILRCVPISNHLYFYWYRQILGQKVEFLVSFYNNEISEKSEIFDDQFSVERPDGSNFTLKIRSTKLEDSAMYFCASMIWSGGQATQYFGPGTRLTVL.